Following are 31 T cell receptor beta chains from one sample sequenced in a study of blood T cells in healthy people across ages. The second PCR ran roughly 7 to 12 cycles with a sample-barcoded 5' primer and J-beta primers. TCRdb independently ran MiXCR on the 5' RACE reads; one entry per CDR3 protein. The table has hundreds of thousands of distinct CDR3 sequences, roughly 64% seen once. The specimen was blood. Source of these receptors: a man aged 25 to 45 in good health.

This chain connects TRBV24-1 to TRBJ1-5; D uncertain. Trimming shortened V by 1 base and J by 2 bases, and 5 bases separated the two germline ends. The CDR3 totals 14 residues. Germline V gene sequence: CDR1 KGHDR, CDR2 SFDVKD. In DNA form, the CDR3 reads TGTGCCACCAGTGATTTATCAGGCAATCAGCCCCAGCATTTT. This sequence encodes CATSDLSGNQPQHF.

The gene calls are TRBV18 and TRBJ1-1; D ambiguous. CDR1 is KGHSH, CDR2 LQKENI, per germline. The V gene lost 4 bases and the J gene lost 6 bases, with 15 bases spanning the gap. CDR3 size: 14 residues. The CDR3 is CASSQLQDLAEAFF. The CDR3 coding sequence is TGTGCCAGCTCACAACTCCAGGATCTCGCTGAAGCTTTCTTT.

The chain has TRBV7-9 and TRBJ2-5; a possible D gene is TRBD2 (7 bases). Matching the DNA end better, TRBJ2-7 makes the J call doubtful. Germline CDR1 reads SEHNR; CDR2 reads FQNEAQ (reference sequence). The CDR3 sequence is 15 residues long. This chain's CDR3 is CASSFTRGGDHEQYF. The CDR3 DNA reads as TGTGCCAGCAGCTTCACGAGGGGGGGCGACCACGAGCAGTACTTC.

V usage is TRBV7-9 and J usage is TRBJ1-2; D perhaps matches TRBD1 (5 bases). Trimming left V 7 bases short and J 6 bases short, with 15 bases between. Germline CDR1 is SEHNR and CDR2 is FQNEAQ (reference sequence). CDR3 length: 13 amino acids. The CDR3 region is CASTFLEGNGYTF. The CDR3 DNA reads as TGTGCCAGCACCTTCTTAGAGGGGAATGGCTACACCTTC.

This chain links TRBV4-1 with TRBJ2-5, with D perhaps matching TRBD2 (6 bases). The ends were cut back, 6 bases at V and 5 bases at J, with 22 bases in the middle. The CDR3 is made up of 16 amino acids. Germline V gene lookup returns CDR1 MGHRA and CDR2 YSYEKL. CDR3 amino acids: CASSSTTGGHKETQYF. As DNA, the CDR3 is TGCGCCAGCAGTTCTACGACCGGGGGTCACAAGGAGACCCAGTACTTC.

This clonotype has a handful of counts. The genes are TRBV5-1 and TRBJ2-7; either TRBD1 or TRBD2 may fit D (5 bases each). Trimming cost V 0 bases and J 2 bases, with 15 bases left between them. The CDR3 loop spans 16 amino acids. Germline CDR1 and CDR2: SGHRS and YFSETQ. In DNA form, the CDR3 reads TGCGCCAGCAGCTTGGCCGGGACCATTGCCGCCTACGAGCAGTACTTC. Protein product: CASSLAGTIAAYEQYF.

In this sample, this clonotype turned up many times. The chain combines TRBV29-1 with TRBJ2-5, with 14 bases identical to TRBD2. Trimming cost V 6 bases and J 7 bases; bases outside gene matches: 7. The V gene's germline CDR1 is SQVTM and CDR2 ANQGSEA. The CDR3 has 14 residues. The CDR3 here is CSVGTSGSLGTQYF. CDR3 in DNA: TGCAGCGTCGGGACTAGCGGGAGCCTTGGGACCCAGTACTTC. Together with reference TRBV29-1 and TRBJ2-5, the CDR3 gives the full variable domain: SAVISQKPSRDICQRGTSLTIQCQVDSQVTMMFWYRQQPGQSLTLIATANQGSEATYESGFVIDKFPISRPNLTFSTLTVSNMSPEDSSIYLCSVGTSGSLGTQYFGPGTRLLVL.

CDR3 sequence reads: CAAGVANSPLHF. CDR3 DNA sequence: TGTGCCGCCGGGGTAGCAAATTCACCCCTCCACTTT. The V and J genes are TRBV7-2 and TRBJ1-6; D is ambiguous. This CDR3 contains 12 residues. V was clipped by 11 bases and J by 7 bases, with 12 bases between them. Germline CDR1 and CDR2: SGHTA and FQGNSA. Variable domain in full (rest from reference TRBV7-2 and TRBJ1-6): GAGVSQSPSNKVTEKGKDVELRCDPISGHTALYWYRQSLGQGLEFLIYFQGNSAPDKSGLPSDRFSAERTGGSVSTLTIQRTQQEDSAVYLCAAGVANSPLHFGNGTRLTVT.

The chain uses TRBV10-3 and TRBJ2-1; possible D gene TRBD2, 6 bases. This CDR3 contains 14 residues. With 10 bases removed from V and 1 base from J, the gap between germline ends came to 14 bases. CDR1 is ENHRY, CDR2 SYGVKD, per germline. The CDR3 DNA sequence: TGTGCCACCAGATCGGGACTGTCCTACAATGAGCAGTTCTTC. Translation gives CATRSGLSYNEQFF.

The chain employs TRBV5-5 and TRBJ2-6; 7 bases line up with TRBD1. Germline loops: CDR1 SGHKS, CDR2 YYEKEE (reference sequence). The CDR3 runs to 19 residues. V lost 2 bases to trimming and J lost 0 bases; unmatched junction nucleotides: 11. DNA of the CDR3: TGTGCCAGCAGCTTAGGGACAGCCCGGTACCCCTCTGGGGCCAACGTCCTGACTTTC. Its translation is CASSLGTARYPSGANVLTF.

This clonotype was seen only a few times. The V gene is TRBV5-1, the J gene TRBJ1-6; 7 bases map to TRBD1. V was clipped by 0 bases and J by 7 bases; unmatched bases: 7. The CDR3 consists of 16 residues. CDR1 is SGHRS, CDR2 YFSETQ, per germline. CDR3: CASSLETLGQNSPLHF. The CDR3 DNA follows: TGCGCCAGCAGCTTGGAGACTTTGGGACAGAATTCACCCCTCCACTTT.

The V gene is TRBV14, the J gene TRBJ2-5; D is ambiguous. The germline gives CDR1 SGHDN, CDR2 FVKESK. The CDR3 length is 14 residues. Trimming took 1 base from V and 8 from J, leaving 14 bases between them. The CDR3: CASSQGVPQATQYF. Written as DNA, the CDR3 is TGTGCCAGCAGCCAAGGGGTCCCTCAGGCAACCCAGTACTTC.

This clonotype was observed at least ten times. This sequence joins TRBV14 and TRBJ1-1; D remains ambiguous. The germline CDR1 and CDR2 sequences are SGHDN and FVKESK. The CDR3 has 12 residues. Trimming removed 8 bases from V and 7 bases from J, with 14 bases in between. CDR3 nucleotides: TGTGCCAGCTCCGACTGGGGATATGAAGCTTTCTTT. It yields the protein CASSDWGYEAFF.

V and J are TRBV15 and TRBJ2-1; no clear D. The V end was cut by 2 bases, the J end by 8 bases, with 7 bases between. The CDR3 totals 12 residues. Germline-derived CDR1 and CDR2 are LNHNV and YYDKDF (reference sequence). CDR3 sequence reads: CATSRSGYEQFF. DNA of the CDR3: TGTGCCACCAGCAGAAGTGGATATGAGCAGTTCTTC.

The sample holds a few counts of this clonotype. The rearrangement uses TRBV25-1 and TRBJ1-2, with unresolved D. Trimming shortened V by 5 bases and J by 7 bases, and 8 bases separated the two germline ends. Germline assignment: CDR1 MGHDK and CDR2 SYGVNS. There are 11 residues in the CDR3. This CDR3 reads CASSRLSGYTF. CDR3 nucleotide sequence: TGTGCCAGCAGTCGATTATCTGGCTACACCTTC.

This clonotype has just a few counts. V is TRBV21-1 and J is TRBJ1-2; the DNA was not used to check the table's D call, TRBD1. TRBV21-1 is flagged as a pseudogene. The CDR3 covers 13 residues. This CDR3 reads CASIRQVASGYTF. The CDR3 bases are TGTGCCAGCATAAGACAGGTCGCCTCTGGCTACACCTTC.

The gene calls are TRBV29-1 and TRBJ2-1; 8 nucleotides line up with TRBD2. This CDR3 is built from 14 residues. CDR1 SQVTM and CDR2 ANQGSEA come from the germline V gene. Trimming took 4 bases from V and 7 from J; bases not matched to a gene: 9. The CDR3, as DNA: TGCAGCGTTGGGCCAGCGGGGGTGGTAAATGAGCAGTTCTTC. It encodes CSVGPAGVVNEQFF.

This clonotype showed up just a few times. The chain carries TRBV29-1 and TRBJ2-7; D is perhaps TRBD1 or TRBD2 (5 bases each). V lost 6 bases and J lost 0, with 15 bases in between. Germline CDR1 SQVTM, CDR2 ANQGSEA. The CDR3 covers 14 residues. The CDR3 DNA follows: TGCAGCGTCGAGCCCGATGGGGGCTCCTACGAGCAGTACTTC. It is translated as CSVEPDGGSYEQYF.

The sample holds one count of this clonotype. The chain employs TRBV7-8 and TRBJ2-6; D perhaps matches TRBD2 (5 bases). In germline, CDR1 is SGHVS, CDR2 FQNEAQ. CDR3 length: 19 amino acids. V lost 2 bases and J 0 bases, leaving 17 bases between the germline ends. The CDR3, as DNA: TGTGCCAGCAGCTTAACGGCGGGCCAGCTTACCTCTGGGGCCAACGTCCTGACTTTC. Its translation is CASSLTAGQLTSGANVLTF.

The chain employs TRBV7-2 and TRBJ2-3; TRBD2 might be the D (7 bases). Germline CDR1 and CDR2: SGHTA and FQGNSA. The CDR3 length is 14 residues. V lost 3 bases and J lost 5, with 12 bases in between. The CDR3 sequence is CASSLGGAKDTQYF. DNA of the CDR3: TGTGCCAGCAGCTTGGGGGGGGCTAAAGATACGCAGTATTTT.

This clonotype was observed once. The chain links TRBV15 to TRBJ2-1; TRBD2 aligns across 10 bases. In germline, CDR1 is LNHNV, CDR2 YYDKDF (reference sequence). The V gene end was trimmed by 2 bases and the J gene end by 7 bases; junction bases not matched to a gene: 5. The CDR3 runs to 15 residues. As DNA, the CDR3 is TGTGCCACCAGCAGATCAGCGGGAGGGCGTAATGAGCAGTTCTTC. It is translated as CATSRSAGGRNEQFF. Drawing the rest from reference TRBV15 and TRBJ2-1, the complete variable domain is DAMVIQNPRYQVTQFGKPVTLSCSQTLNHNVMYWYQQKSSQAPKLLFHYYDKDFNNEADTPDNFQSRRPNTSFCFLDIRSPGLGDTAMYLCATSRSAGGRNEQFFGPGTRLTVL.

The chain carries TRBV6-5 and TRBJ1-2; D possibly corresponds to TRBD1 (6 bases). Germline V gives CDR1 MNHEY, CDR2 SVGAGI. The CDR3 contains 14 residues. V shed 6 bases and J shed 7 bases, with 18 bases lying between them. The CDR3 nucleotides are TGTGCCAGCAGCCCAGGGAACTCAGGGGCTGGCTACACCTTC. Amino acid sequence: CASSPGNSGAGYTF.

V is TRBV12-3 or TRBV12-4 and J is TRBJ2-1; the D is unclear. This CDR3 has 13 residues. V was pared by 10 bases and J by 7 bases, with 17 bases between. The CDR3 DNA is TGTGCCACTACTGCCCCTACAGCTAATGAGCAGTTCTTC. Translated: CATTAPTANEQFF.

The V gene is TRBV6-2 or TRBV6-3, the J gene TRBJ2-7; a possible D gene is TRBD2 (5 bases). Trimming left V 5 bases short and J 3 bases short, with 23 bases between. The CDR3 has 17 residues. Germline V gene data show CDR1 as MNHEY and CDR2 as SVGEGT. The CDR3: CASSVPISEEWFYEQYF. CDR3 in DNA: TGTGCCAGCAGTGTACCGATTTCGGAGGAATGGTTCTACGAGCAGTACTTC.

The chain carries TRBV3-1 and TRBJ2-3; 7 bases line up with TRBD1. Germline V gene sequence: CDR1 LGHDT, CDR2 YNNKEL (reference sequence). Trimming removed 4 bases from V and 4 bases from J; junction bases left unmatched: 14. This CDR3 comprises 17 residues. The CDR3 DNA is TGTGCCAGCAGCCCCCTGACAGGGATTAACCGTCCAGATACGCAGTATTTT. Its protein is CASSPLTGINRPDTQYF.

This chain joins TRBV20-1 and TRBJ2-7, with 8 bases that match TRBD2. The CDR3 covers 15 residues. The trim removed 1 base at V and 3 bases at J, leaving 8 bases unmatched. Germline V gene sequence: CDR1 DFQATT, CDR2 SNEGSKA (reference sequence). The CDR3, as DNA: TGCAGTGCTAGAGCTTTAGCGGGGTCGTTCTACGAGCAGTACTTC. Its protein product is CSARALAGSFYEQYF.

Of note for this clonotype: This sequence may be a read error, since a much larger clone differs from it by one base. The J gene is TRBJ2-7, the V gene TRBV7-2; D is ambiguous. This CDR3 comprises 14 residues. CDR1 is SGHTA and CDR2 is FQGNSA in the germline V gene. The V end lost 5 bases, the J end lost 2 bases, and 13 bases lay between the germline ends. CDR3 loop: CTSSPKQRPYEQYF. The CDR3, as DNA: TGTACCAGCAGCCCAAAGCAACGGCCCTACGAGCAGTACTTC.

For this clonotype: The germline gene is not matched at one end of the junction; a read error may be the cause. The chain has TRBV5-1 and TRBJ2-4; the D gene is possibly TRBD1 (5 bases). The tail of the sequence fits TRBJ2-7 better, so the J call may be wrong. Germline assignment: CDR1 SGHRS and CDR2 YFSETQ. This CDR3 is built from 14 residues. The DNA of the CDR3 is TGCGCCAGCAGCATAGGGGTGAACTCCGACGAGCAGTACTTC. Its translation is CASSIGVNSDEQYF.

The CDR3 spells CASSPYTPGRDEKLFF. The CDR3 nucleotides are TGTGCCAGCAGTCCTTACACCCCGGGGAGGGATGAAAAACTGTTTTTT. The chain links TRBV27 to TRBJ1-4; D gene ambiguous. The CDR3 has 16 residues. CDR1 and CDR2 from the germline V gene are MNHEY and SMNVEV (reference sequence). V was cut by 5 bases and J by 6 bases, with 19 bases left in between.

V gene TRBV11-2 combines with J gene TRBJ2-1; D remains ambiguous. CDR1 is SGHAT, CDR2 FQNNGV, per germline. Trimming took 4 bases from V and 11 from J, leaving 12 bases between them. This CDR3 has 12 residues. The CDR3 region is CASSSPTGQQFF. CDR3 bases: TGTGCCAGCAGCTCACCCACCGGGCAGCAGTTCTTC.

The genes are TRBV29-1 and TRBJ2-1; 9 bases are a match to TRBD1. The J call could be wrong; TRBJ2-7 is a better fit for the DNA end. Germline V gene sequence: CDR1 SQVTM, CDR2 ANQGSEA. This CDR3 is 15 amino acids long. The CDR3 sequence: CSVEDTGGSYNEQYF. CDR3 nucleotide sequence: TGCAGCGTTGAAGACACAGGGGGCTCCTACAATGAGCAGTACTTC.